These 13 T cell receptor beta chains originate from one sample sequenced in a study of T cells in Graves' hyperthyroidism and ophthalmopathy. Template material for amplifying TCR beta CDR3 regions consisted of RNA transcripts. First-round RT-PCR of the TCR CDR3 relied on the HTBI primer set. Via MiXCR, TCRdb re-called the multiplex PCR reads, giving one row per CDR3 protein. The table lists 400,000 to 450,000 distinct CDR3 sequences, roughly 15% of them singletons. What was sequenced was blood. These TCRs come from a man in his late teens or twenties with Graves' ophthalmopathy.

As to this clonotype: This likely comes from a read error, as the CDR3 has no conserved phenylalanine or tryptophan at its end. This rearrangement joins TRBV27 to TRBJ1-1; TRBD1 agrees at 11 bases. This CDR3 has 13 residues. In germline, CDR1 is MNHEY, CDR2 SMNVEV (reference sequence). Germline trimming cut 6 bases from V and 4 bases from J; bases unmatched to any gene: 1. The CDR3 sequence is CASRGTGGTEAFL. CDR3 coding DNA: TGTGCCAGCAGGGGGACAGGGGGCACTGAAGCTTTCCTT.

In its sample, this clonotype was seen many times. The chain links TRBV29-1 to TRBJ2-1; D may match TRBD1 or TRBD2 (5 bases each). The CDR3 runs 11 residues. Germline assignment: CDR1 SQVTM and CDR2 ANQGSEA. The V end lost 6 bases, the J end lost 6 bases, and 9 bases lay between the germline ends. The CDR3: CSVGTINEQFF. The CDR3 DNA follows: TGCAGCGTAGGGACCATCAATGAGCAGTTCTTC.

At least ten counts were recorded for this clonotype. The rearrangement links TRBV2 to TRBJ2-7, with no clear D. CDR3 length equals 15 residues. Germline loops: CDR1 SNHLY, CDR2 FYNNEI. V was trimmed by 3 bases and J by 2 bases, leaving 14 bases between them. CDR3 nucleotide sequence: TGTGCCAGCAGTGAGTGGTCAGGCCTTACCTACGAGCAGTACTTC. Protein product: CASSEWSGLTYEQYF.

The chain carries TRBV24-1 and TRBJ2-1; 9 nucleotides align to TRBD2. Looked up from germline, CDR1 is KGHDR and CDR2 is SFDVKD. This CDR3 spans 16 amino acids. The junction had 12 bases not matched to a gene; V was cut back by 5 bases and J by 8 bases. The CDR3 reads CATSGGRAGGQHEQFF. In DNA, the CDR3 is TGTGCCACCAGTGGGGGCCGGGCGGGGGGGCAACATGAGCAGTTCTTC.

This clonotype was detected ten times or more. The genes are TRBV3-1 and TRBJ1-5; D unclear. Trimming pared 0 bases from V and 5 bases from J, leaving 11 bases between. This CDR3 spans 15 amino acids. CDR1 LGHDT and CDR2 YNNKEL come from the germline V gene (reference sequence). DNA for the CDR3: TGTGCCAGCAGCCAAGAGCACAGTGGGTATCAGCCCCAGCATTTT. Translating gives CASSQEHSGYQPQHF.

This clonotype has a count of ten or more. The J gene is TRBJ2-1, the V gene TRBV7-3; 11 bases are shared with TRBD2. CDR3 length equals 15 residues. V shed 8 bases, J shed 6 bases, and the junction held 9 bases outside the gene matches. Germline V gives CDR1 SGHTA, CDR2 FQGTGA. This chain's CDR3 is CASRVGLAGSNEQFF. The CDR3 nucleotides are TGTGCCAGCCGGGTAGGACTAGCGGGCTCCAATGAGCAGTTCTTC.

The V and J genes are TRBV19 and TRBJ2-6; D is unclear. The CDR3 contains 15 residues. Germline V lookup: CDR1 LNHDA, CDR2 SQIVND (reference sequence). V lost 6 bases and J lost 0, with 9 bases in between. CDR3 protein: CASSTYSSGANVLTF. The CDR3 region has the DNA TGTGCCAGTAGCACTTACAGCTCTGGGGCCAACGTCCTGACTTTC.

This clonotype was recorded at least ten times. CDR3 nucleotides: TGTGCCAGCAGTCCCCACTTTGGGCGGGACGGCTACACCTTC. It yields the protein CASSPHFGRDGYTF. The chain recombines TRBV6-1 with TRBJ1-2; possible D gene TRBD1, 5 bases. This CDR3 region has 14 residues. Germline CDR1 reads MNHNS; CDR2 reads SASEGT. V was clipped by 5 bases and J by 8 bases, with 18 bases between them.

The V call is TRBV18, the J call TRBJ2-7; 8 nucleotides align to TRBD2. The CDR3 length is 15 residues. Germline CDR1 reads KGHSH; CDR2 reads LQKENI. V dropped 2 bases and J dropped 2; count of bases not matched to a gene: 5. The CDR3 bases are TGTGCCAGCTCACCAACACTAGCGGTCCCCTACGAGCAGTACTTC. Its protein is CASSPTLAVPYEQYF.

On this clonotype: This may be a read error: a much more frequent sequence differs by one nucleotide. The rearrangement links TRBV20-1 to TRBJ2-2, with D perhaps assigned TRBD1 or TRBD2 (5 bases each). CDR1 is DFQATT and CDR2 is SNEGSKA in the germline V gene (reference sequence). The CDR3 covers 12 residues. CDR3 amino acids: CSARRGTGELLF. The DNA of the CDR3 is TGCAGTGCTAGGAGGGGCACCGGGGAGCTGCTTTTT.

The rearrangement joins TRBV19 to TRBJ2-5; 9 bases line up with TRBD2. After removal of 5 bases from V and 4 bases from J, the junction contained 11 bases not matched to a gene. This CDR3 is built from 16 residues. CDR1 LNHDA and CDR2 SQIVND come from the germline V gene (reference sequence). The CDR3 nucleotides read TGTGCCAGTAGTCGTTTGCGGACTAGCGTAGGAGAGACCCAGTACTTC. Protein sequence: CASSRLRTSVGETQYF.

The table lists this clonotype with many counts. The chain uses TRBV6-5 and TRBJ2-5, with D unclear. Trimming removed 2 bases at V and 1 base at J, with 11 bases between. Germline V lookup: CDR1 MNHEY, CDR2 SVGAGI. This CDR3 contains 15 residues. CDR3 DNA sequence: TGTGCCAGCAGTTACGGCAGGCCACCCCAAGAGACCCAGTACTTC. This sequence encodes CASSYGRPPQETQYF.

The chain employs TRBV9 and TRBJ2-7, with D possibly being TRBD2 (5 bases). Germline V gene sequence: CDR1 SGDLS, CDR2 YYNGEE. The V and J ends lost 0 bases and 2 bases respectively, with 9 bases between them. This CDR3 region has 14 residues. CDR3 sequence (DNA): TGTGCCAGCAGCGTAGATGGACTCACCTACGAGCAGTACTTC. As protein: CASSVDGLTYEQYF.